This TCR beta chain appears in the sequencing data of a study of blood T cell repertoires in COVID-19. Study in general: Nucleic acid was either cDNA or gDNA, and it came from T cells, B-cell-depleted T cells, or PBMCs.

The germline CDR1 and CDR2 sequences are SGHVS and FQNEAQ. The length of the CDR3 is 14 residues. V lost 5 bases, J lost 7 bases, and 10 bases stayed unmatched. This clone was detected many times. As handled by the study authors: Using reference gene primer amplification, nucleated cell counts were estimated. Sequencing was performed with immunoSEQ multiplex PCR; in TCRdb, only in-frame clones are kept and a portion is missing. The V and J calls and clone size were taken over from that table, and D and trimming were inferred from the DNA. The sample lists roughly 260,000 clones; 82% were seen once. The sequence was obtained from a woman in her 70s with acute or convalescent COVID-19. This chain connects TRBV7-8 to TRBJ2-7; 8 bases align to TRBD1. The sample was peripheral blood. The CDR3 DNA follows: TGTGCCAGCAGCCTTAGTGGACAGGGCCTTGAGCAGTACTTC. Protein product: CASSLSGQGLEQYF.